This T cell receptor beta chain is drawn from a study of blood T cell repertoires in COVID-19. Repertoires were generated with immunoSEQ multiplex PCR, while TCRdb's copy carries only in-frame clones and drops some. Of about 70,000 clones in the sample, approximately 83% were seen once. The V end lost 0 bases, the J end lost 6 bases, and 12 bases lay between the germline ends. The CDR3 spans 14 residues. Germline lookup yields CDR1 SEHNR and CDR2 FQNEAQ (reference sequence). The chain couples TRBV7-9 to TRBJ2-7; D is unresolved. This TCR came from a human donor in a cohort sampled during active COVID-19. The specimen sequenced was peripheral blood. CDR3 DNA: TGTGCCAGCAGCTTAGCGCCATCCAGTTCCGAGCAGTACTTC. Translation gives CASSLAPSSSEQYF.